These T cell receptor beta chains were read from a single sample in a study of control samples from healthy donors and cancer patients. Assay: immunoSEQ multiplex PCR; the TCRdb copy retains only in-frame clones and omits some. Of over 80,000 clones detected, around 82% appear once; the ten largest clones hold roughly 2%. Specimen: blood. The receptors were gathered from a man between 60 and 70 years old in good health. Each CDR3 is given with its conserved first and last residue. D genes are given only for firm matches. Only some rows state a clone size, as once, few, many or a class for expanded clones.

cdr3_length clone_size j_call d_call v_call cdr3_aa cdr3_nt
18 NA TRBJ2-5 NA TRBV3-1/TRBV3-2 CASSQGIRAQTSVETQYF TGTGCCAGCAGCCAAGGCATCCGGGCGCAGACTAGTGTAGAGACCCAGTACTTC
16 NA TRBJ2-5 NA TRBV6-1 CASSESRGPGQETQYF TGTGCCAGCAGTGAATCCCGGGGTCCCGGGCAAGAGACCCAGTACTTC
17 NA TRBJ2-3 TRBD2 TRBV3-1/TRBV3-2 CASSHATGGGLTDTQYF TGTGCCAGCAGCCATGCCACCGGGGGGGGCCTCACAGATACGCAGTATTTT
13 NA TRBJ2-7 TRBD1 TRBV6-5 CASTPSDRDEQYF TGTGCCAGCACCCCCAGCGACAGGGACGAGCAGTACTTC
16 NA TRBJ1-2 NA TRBV11-2 CASSPLTGASNYGYTF TGTGCCAGCAGCCCGCTCACGGGGGCCTCTAACTATGGCTACACCTTC
16 NA TRBJ2-5 NA TRBV7-6 CASSLAPATVQETQYF TGTGCCAGCAGCTTAGCTCCCGCAACGGTCCAAGAGACCCAGTACTTC
16 NA TRBJ2-6 NA TRBV21-1 CASSKIRGQGANVLTF TGTGCCAGCAGCAAAATAAGGGGGCAAGGGGCCAACGTCCTGACTTTC
11 NA TRBJ2-2 NA TRBV19 CASSTRGSLFF TGTGCCAGTAGTACTAGAGGTTCGCTGTTTTTT
13 NA TRBJ2-5 NA TRBV5-1 CASSSALGETQYF TGCGCCAGCAGCTCGGCACTGGGGGAGACCCAGTACTTC
15 NA TRBJ2-1 NA TRBV11-3 CASSQAADSYNEQFF TGTGCCAGCAGCCAAGCAGCGGACTCCTACAATGAGCAGTTCTTC
13 NA TRBJ2-1 NA TRBV24-1 CATETEDYNEQFF TGTGCCACCGAGACCGAGGACTACAATGAGCAGTTCTTC
13 NA TRBJ2-7 NA TRBV7-2 CASSNLGREEQYF TGTGCCAGCAGCAACCTAGGACGAGAGGAGCAGTACTTC
13 NA TRBJ1-2 NA TRBV27 CASKAGANYGYTF TGTGCCAGCAAGGCGGGGGCTAACTATGGCTACACCTTC
15 NA TRBJ1-3 TRBD1 TRBV14 CASSQRTGRGNTIYF TGTGCCAGCAGCCAACGGACAGGTCGCGGAAACACCATATATTTT
16 NA TRBJ1-5 TRBD1 TRBV30 CAWSLPPHRGNQPQHF TGTGCCTGGAGCCTGCCCCCACACAGGGGTAATCAGCCCCAGCATTTT
17 NA TRBJ2-7 TRBD1 TRBV13 CASSSRTLTGGDDEQYF TGTGCCAGCAGCTCCCGAACCTTGACAGGGGGGGACGACGAGCAGTACTTC
14 NA TRBJ2-1 NA TRBV20-1 CSASEAKTYNEQFF TGCAGTGCTAGTGAGGCGAAGACGTACAATGAGCAGTTCTTC
13 NA TRBJ1-5 NA TRBV15 CATSIDRNQPQHF TGTGCCACCAGCATTGACAGGAATCAGCCCCAGCATTTT
15 once TRBJ2-2 TRBD2 TRBV7-2 CASSLEAGYTGELFF TGTGCCAGCAGCTTAGAAGCGGGGTATACCGGGGAGCTGTTTTTT
13 NA TRBJ1-5 NA TRBV6-1 CASSEHAGLPQHF TGTGCCAGCAGTGAGCACGCAGGGCTTCCCCAGCATTTT
15 NA TRBJ2-3 TRBD2 TRBV10-3 CAISTSVTSTDTQYF TGTGCCATCAGCACTAGCGTGACTAGCACAGATACGCAGTATTTT
14 NA TRBJ2-7 NA TRBV7-9 CASSLGVLSYEQYF TGTGCCAGCAGCTTAGGGGTCTTATCCTACGAGCAGTACTTC
15 NA TRBJ2-3 NA TRBV6-1 CASSEEGGGTDTQYF TGTGCCAGCAGTGAAGAGGGCGGGGGCACAGATACGCAGTATTTT
14 NA TRBJ2-1 TRBD2 TRBV5-6 CASSLNVLAGTQFF TGTGCCAGCAGCTTGAATGTCTTAGCGGGGACGCAGTTCTTC
17 NA TRBJ1-1 TRBD1 TRBV19 CASRNLQGSNMNTEAFF TGTGCCAGTAGGAATTTACAGGGGTCCAACATGAACACTGAAGCTTTCTTT
17 NA TRBJ2-7 NA TRBV5-6 CASSFPPPGTSYYEQYF TGTGCCAGCAGCTTCCCCCCTCCCGGGACGTCATACTACGAGCAGTACTTC
12 NA TRBJ2-7 NA TRBV7-9 CASSLQGGRQYF TGTGCCAGCAGCTTGCAGGGAGGAAGGCAGTACTTC
14 few TRBJ1-1 NA TRBV2 CASSDSRGRTEAFF TGTGCCAGCAGTGATTCAAGGGGTCGCACTGAAGCTTTCTTT
13 NA TRBJ2-2 NA TRBV30 CAWSGGRTGELFF TGTGCCTGGAGTGGGGGGAGGACCGGGGAGCTGTTTTTT
13 NA TRBJ2-2 NA TRBV19 CATGRGNTGELFF TGTGCCACCGGGAGAGGGAACACCGGGGAGCTGTTTTTT
12 few TRBJ1-1 NA TRBV5-4 CASSEWNTEAFF TGTGCCAGTTCGGAGTGGAACACTGAAGCTTTCTTT
15 NA TRBJ2-3 NA TRBV4-1 CASSQTTSITDTQYF TGCGCCAGCAGCCAGACGACTAGTATCACAGATACGCAGTATTTT
13 NA TRBJ1-1 NA TRBV20-1 CSASHPLNTEAFF TGCAGTGCTAGTCATCCCCTGAACACTGAAGCTTTCTTT
13 NA TRBJ2-3 NA TRBV7-9 CASSLWSGDTQYF TGTGCCAGCAGCCTCTGGAGTGGAGATACGCAGTATTTT
13 NA TRBJ1-4 NA TRBV5-6 CASSLPSREKLFF TGTGCCAGCAGCTTGCCATCCCGCGAAAAACTGTTTTTT
17 NA TRBJ1-5 NA TRBV19 CASSMGQGAVVGQPQHF TGTGCCAGTAGTATGGGGCAAGGGGCAGTTGTTGGTCAGCCCCAGCATTTT
17 NA TRBJ2-3 TRBD2 TRBV7-9 CASSNPKREGQTDTQYF TGTGCCAGCAGCAATCCGAAGCGGGAGGGCCAGACAGATACGCAGTATTTT
16 NA TRBJ1-1 NA TRBV21-1 CASSKEGRGKNTEAFF TGTGCCAGCAGCAAAGAGGGTAGGGGAAAGAACACTGAAGCTTTCTTT
15 NA TRBJ2-6 NA TRBV6-1 CASSEWGAGANVLTF TGTGCCAGCAGTGAATGGGGCGCTGGGGCCAACGTCCTGACTTTC
12 NA TRBJ2-2 NA TRBV10-3 CAIGGRSGELFF TGTGCCATCGGGGGCCGGTCCGGGGAGCTGTTTTTT
15 few TRBJ1-3 TRBD1 TRBV11-2 CASSLRDSGGHTIYF TGTGCCAGCAGCTTACGGGACAGCGGCGGGCACACCATATATTTT
13 once TRBJ2-1 NA TRBV13 CASSSGLEPEQFF TGTGCCAGCAGCTCTGGACTTGAGCCCGAGCAGTTCTTC
12 NA TRBJ2-7 TRBD1 TRBV2 CASGTGIGEQYF TGTGCCAGCGGGACAGGTATAGGGGAGCAGTACTTC
15 NA TRBJ2-3 NA TRBV24-1 CATSDKGLSTDTQYF TGTGCCACCAGTGATAAGGGTTTAAGCACAGATACGCAGTATTTT
17 few TRBJ2-7 TRBD2 TRBV5-4 CASSLGTSGSNPYEQYF TGTGCCAGCAGCCTGGGGACTAGCGGGAGTAACCCCTACGAGCAGTACTTC
15 NA TRBJ2-2 NA TRBV4-1 CASSQPLEVTGELFF TGCGCCAGCAGCCAACCGTTAGAAGTGACCGGGGAGCTGTTTTTT
16 few TRBJ1-2 NA TRBV5-1 CASSSDSTFANYGYTF TGCGCCAGCAGCTCGGACTCCACCTTCGCTAACTATGGCTACACCTTC
13 few TRBJ2-7 NA TRBV6-5 CASSLGRGWEQYF TGTGCCAGCAGCCTCGGGCGGGGCTGGGAGCAGTACTTC
13 NA TRBJ2-5 NA TRBV7-3 CASSPAALETQYF TGTGCCAGCAGCCCGGCAGCCCTAGAGACCCAGTACTTC
16 NA TRBJ1-3 TRBD1 TRBV7-9 CALSPERDRGVNTIYF TGTGCCTTGAGCCCCGAGAGGGACAGGGGAGTTAACACCATATATTTT
15 NA TRBJ2-7 TRBD2 TRBV3-1/TRBV3-2 CASSPGTSLDYEQYF TGTGCCAGCAGCCCCGGGACTAGCTTAGACTACGAGCAGTACTTC
14 once TRBJ1-1 NA TRBV19 CASSGEMGNTEAFF TGTGCCAGTTCGGGCGAGATGGGGAACACTGAAGCTTTCTTT
17 NA TRBJ2-7 NA TRBV28 CASSFPGSAGSSYEQYF TGTGCCAGCAGTTTCCCTGGGTCTGCGGGGAGCTCCTACGAGCAGTACTTC
15 NA TRBJ2-7 NA TRBV19 CASSISTGSHHEQYF TGTGCCAGTAGTATTTCGACAGGCTCCCACCACGAGCAGTACTTC
14 NA TRBJ1-3 NA TRBV2 CASSSGTPGNTIYF TGTGCCAGCAGTTCCGGGACCCCTGGAAACACCATATATTTT
13 few TRBJ1-5 NA TRBV2 CASRVEGNQPQHF TGTGCCAGCAGGGTGGAGGGGAATCAGCCCCAGCATTTT
15 once TRBJ2-5 TRBD2 TRBV6-5 CASSPTSGYQETQYF TGTGCCAGCAGTCCGACTAGCGGCTACCAAGAGACCCAGTACTTC
12 NA TRBJ2-3 TRBD2 TRBV10-1 CASSESGGAGYF TGCGCCAGCAGTGAGTCCGGGGGAGCGGGATATTTT
14 NA TRBJ1-1 NA TRBV19 CASSAPGLRFEAFF TGTGCCAGTAGTGCCCCAGGGTTGCGTTTCGAAGCTTTCTTT